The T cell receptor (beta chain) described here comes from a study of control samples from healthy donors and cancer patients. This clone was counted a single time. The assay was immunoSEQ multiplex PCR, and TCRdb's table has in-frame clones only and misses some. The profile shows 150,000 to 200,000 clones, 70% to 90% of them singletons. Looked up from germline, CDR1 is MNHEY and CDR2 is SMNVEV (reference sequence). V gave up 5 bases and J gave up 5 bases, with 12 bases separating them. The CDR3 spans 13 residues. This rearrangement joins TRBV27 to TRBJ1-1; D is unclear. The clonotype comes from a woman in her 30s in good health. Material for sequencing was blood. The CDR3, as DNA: TGTGCCAGCAGTCCACGAGGAGGGACTGAAGCTTTCTTT. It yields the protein CASSPRGGTEAFF.